These T cell receptor beta chains were read from a single sample in a study of high-grade serous ovarian cancer treatment subgroups. Profiling relied on immunoSEQ multiplex PCR, and the TCRdb table lists in-frame clones only, not all of them. In the table there are about 10,000 clones, around 65% of which are singletons. The source material was tumor tissue. These TCRs come from a human donor with high-grade serous ovarian cancer. Both conserved end residues are part of each CDR3. D genes are given only for firm matches. Clone size appears in some rows only: once, few, many, or a class for an expanded clone.

v_gene: TRBV30; j_gene: TRBJ2-7; d_gene: NA; abundance: NA; CDR3nt: TGTGCCTGGAGTGTAAGGGGGGACGAGCAGTACTTC; CDR3aa: CAWSVRGDEQYF
v_gene: TRBV6-5; j_gene: TRBJ1-1; d_gene: NA; abundance: once; CDR3nt: TGTGCCAGCATGGAATTTGTCGGGCAGGCTGAAGCTTTCTTT; CDR3aa: CASMEFVGQAEAFF
v_gene: TRBV5-1; j_gene: TRBJ1-1; d_gene: NA; abundance: NA; CDR3nt: TGCGCCAGCAGCGGAACAGGGATCGCTTCCGAAGCTTTCTTT; CDR3aa: CASSGTGIASEAFF
v_gene: TRBV28; j_gene: TRBJ1-5; d_gene: NA; abundance: NA; CDR3nt: TGTGCCAGCAGGCGGGCCGGAGTGGCCCAGCATTTT; CDR3aa: CASRRAGVAQHF
v_gene: TRBV4-1; j_gene: TRBJ2-5; d_gene: NA; abundance: NA; CDR3nt: TGCGCCAGCAGCCAAGTAGGGTGGGAGACCCAGTACTTC; CDR3aa: CASSQVGWETQYF
v_gene: TRBV19; j_gene: TRBJ2-3; d_gene: TRBD2; abundance: NA; CDR3nt: TGTGCCAGTAGCATAACCAGGACTAGCGTCTCCGGCACAGATACGCAGTATTTT; CDR3aa: CASSITRTSVSGTDTQYF
v_gene: TRBV6-5; j_gene: TRBJ2-7; d_gene: TRBD2; abundance: NA; CDR3nt: TGTGCCAGCAGAAAGATCACTAGCGGGAGGGGCGAGCAGTACTTC; CDR3aa: CASRKITSGRGEQYF
v_gene: TRBV28; j_gene: TRBJ1-5; d_gene: NA; abundance: NA; CDR3nt: TGTGCCAGCAGTTTTGGGTTAGACTCTAATAGCAATCAGCCCCAGCATTTT; CDR3aa: CASSFGLDSNSNQPQHF
v_gene: TRBV7-3; j_gene: TRBJ2-1; d_gene: TRBD1; abundance: few; CDR3nt: TGTGCCAGCAGCTCAGGGGGACAGGGCTACAATGAGCAGTTCTTC; CDR3aa: CASSSGGQGYNEQFF
v_gene: TRBV7-3; j_gene: TRBJ1-2; d_gene: TRBD1; abundance: few; CDR3nt: TGTGCCAGCAGCCCATCCGGGACAGGGTACTATGGCTACACCTTC; CDR3aa: CASSPSGTGYYGYTF
v_gene: TRBV11-3; j_gene: TRBJ2-3; d_gene: NA; abundance: NA; CDR3nt: TGTGCCAGCAGTCCCAAGGACGGGACCCATTCCACAGATACGCAGTATTTT; CDR3aa: CASSPKDGTHSTDTQYF
v_gene: TRBV30; j_gene: TRBJ1-2; d_gene: NA; abundance: few; CDR3nt: TGTGCCTGGAGTGTTAACTATGGCTACACCTTC; CDR3aa: CAWSVNYGYTF
v_gene: TRBV4-1; j_gene: TRBJ2-7; d_gene: NA; abundance: NA; CDR3nt: TGCGCCAGCAGCCAAGACCCGGGGGCGGGAGAGCTACCCGGCTACGAGCAGTACTTC; CDR3aa: CASSQDPGAGELPGYEQYF
v_gene: TRBV5-4; j_gene: TRBJ1-1; d_gene: NA; abundance: NA; CDR3nt: TGTGCCAGCAGCAAGGGCTTCTTAAACACTGAAGCTTTCTTT; CDR3aa: CASSKGFLNTEAFF
v_gene: TRBV10-3; j_gene: TRBJ1-2; d_gene: TRBD1; abundance: NA; CDR3nt: TGTGCCATCAGTGGGGGACCGGGACAGGGGGCGCATGGCTACACCTTC; CDR3aa: CAISGGPGQGAHGYTF
v_gene: TRBV7-9; j_gene: TRBJ1-4; d_gene: NA; abundance: NA; CDR3nt: TGTGCCAGCAGCTTGGGGACACTACCAACTAATGAAAAACTGTTTTTT; CDR3aa: CASSLGTLPTNEKLFF
v_gene: TRBV25-1; j_gene: TRBJ2-4; d_gene: TRBD1; abundance: NA; CDR3nt: TGTGCCAGCAGTGAGACAGGGTCGATGGCCAAAAACATTCAGTACTTC; CDR3aa: CASSETGSMAKNIQYF
v_gene: TRBV6-1; j_gene: TRBJ2-1; d_gene: TRBD2; abundance: NA; CDR3nt: TGTGCCAGCAGGGGACTAGCGAGCGCCTACAATGAGCAGTTCTTC; CDR3aa: CASRGLASAYNEQFF
v_gene: TRBV27; j_gene: TRBJ2-7; d_gene: NA; abundance: NA; CDR3nt: TGTGCCAGCAGTATCGGGGGCGCAAAATACGAGCAGTACTTC; CDR3aa: CASSIGGAKYEQYF
v_gene: TRBV7-2; j_gene: TRBJ2-5; d_gene: TRBD1; abundance: NA; CDR3nt: TGTGCCAGCAGCTGGAATAGCGGGGACAGGGGAGAGACCCAGTACTTC; CDR3aa: CASSWNSGDRGETQYF
v_gene: TRBV18; j_gene: TRBJ2-1; d_gene: NA; abundance: NA; CDR3nt: TGTGCCAGCTCACCACCAAGCGATGAGCAGTTCTTC; CDR3aa: CASSPPSDEQFF
v_gene: TRBV4-2; j_gene: TRBJ2-7; d_gene: NA; abundance: few; CDR3nt: TGTGCCAGCAGCCGCGAACCCCTTTCCTACGAGCAGTACTTC; CDR3aa: CASSREPLSYEQYF
v_gene: TRBV7-2; j_gene: TRBJ1-5; d_gene: NA; abundance: few; CDR3nt: TGTGCCAGCAGCTTAGCGGCCACCGAGTCCCAGCATTTT; CDR3aa: CASSLAATESQHF
v_gene: TRBV28; j_gene: TRBJ2-3; d_gene: TRBD2; abundance: NA; CDR3nt: TGTGCCAGCAGTTTTCCCGGACTAGCGGGATCTAGCACAGATACGCAGTATTTT; CDR3aa: CASSFPGLAGSSTDTQYF
v_gene: TRBV5-5; j_gene: TRBJ1-4; d_gene: NA; abundance: NA; CDR3nt: TGTGCCAGCAGCTTGGCGGGGCAGGGCGGTGAAAAGCTGTTTTTT; CDR3aa: CASSLAGQGGEKLFF
v_gene: TRBV7-9; j_gene: TRBJ2-7; d_gene: NA; abundance: medium-sized; CDR3nt: TGTGCCAGCAGTCTTGTTGCCGGGAGCTCCTACGAGCAGTACTTC; CDR3aa: CASSLVAGSSYEQYF
v_gene: TRBV5-6; j_gene: TRBJ1-5; d_gene: TRBD1; abundance: NA; CDR3nt: TGTGCCAGCAGCTTGGGACAGGGTTTGGGGGGCGGCAATCAGCCCCAGCATTTT; CDR3aa: CASSLGQGLGGGNQPQHF
v_gene: TRBV19; j_gene: TRBJ1-2; d_gene: NA; abundance: NA; CDR3nt: TGTGCCAGTAGCCACGGTGCTATGGGCTACACCTTC; CDR3aa: CASSHGAMGYTF
v_gene: TRBV2; j_gene: TRBJ2-2; d_gene: NA; abundance: few; CDR3nt: TGTGCCAGCAGTGGGTACCGGCGGGAGCTGTTTTTT; CDR3aa: CASSGYRRELFF
v_gene: TRBV6-5; j_gene: TRBJ2-7; d_gene: TRBD1; abundance: few; CDR3nt: TGTGCCAGCAGTTACCGCAGGGACAGATTTTACGAGCAGTACTTC; CDR3aa: CASSYRRDRFYEQYF
v_gene: TRBV5-4; j_gene: TRBJ2-7; d_gene: TRBD2; abundance: once; CDR3nt: TGTGCCAGCAGCTTGGATTTGGGGGCGGGAGGAACCTACGAGCAGTACTTC; CDR3aa: CASSLDLGAGGTYEQYF
v_gene: TRBV7-9; j_gene: TRBJ2-7; d_gene: TRBD2; abundance: NA; CDR3nt: TGTGCCAGCAGCCTAGGAGCGGGATCCAACGAGCAGTACTTC; CDR3aa: CASSLGAGSNEQYF
v_gene: TRBV11-3; j_gene: TRBJ1-2; d_gene: NA; abundance: NA; CDR3nt: TGTGCCAGCAGCTTAGGCGACATGGCTGGCTACACCTTC; CDR3aa: CASSLGDMAGYTF
v_gene: TRBV5-4; j_gene: TRBJ1-1; d_gene: TRBD1; abundance: large; CDR3nt: TGTGCCAGCAGCACCCGGGACAGGGGTTTCGGCACTGAAGCTTTCTTT; CDR3aa: CASSTRDRGFGTEAFF
v_gene: TRBV30; j_gene: TRBJ2-1; d_gene: TRBD2; abundance: NA; CDR3nt: TGTGCCTGGAGAGCGGGAGGGCGGAATGAGCAGTTCTTC; CDR3aa: CAWRAGGRNEQFF
v_gene: TRBV11-1; j_gene: TRBJ2-1; d_gene: NA; abundance: NA; CDR3nt: TGTGCCAGCAGCGGGAACGGGCATGAGCAGTTCTTC; CDR3aa: CASSGNGHEQFF
v_gene: TRBV6-5; j_gene: TRBJ2-7; d_gene: NA; abundance: NA; CDR3nt: TGTGCCAGCAGTTACACCGGCGAGCAGTACTTC; CDR3aa: CASSYTGEQYF
v_gene: TRBV5-6; j_gene: TRBJ1-1; d_gene: NA; abundance: NA; CDR3nt: TGTGCCAGCAGCCGACCGGGTCTAGGTGAGAACACTGAAGCTTTCTTT; CDR3aa: CASSRPGLGENTEAFF
v_gene: TRBV11-3; j_gene: TRBJ2-1; d_gene: NA; abundance: NA; CDR3nt: TGTGCCAGCAGCTTAGACTGGAATGAGCAGTTCTTC; CDR3aa: CASSLDWNEQFF
v_gene: TRBV30; j_gene: TRBJ1-4; d_gene: NA; abundance: NA; CDR3nt: TGTGCCTGGAGTGTCTGGACCGCCGCCGAAAAACTGTTTTTT; CDR3aa: CAWSVWTAAEKLFF
v_gene: TRBV6-1; j_gene: TRBJ1-5; d_gene: NA; abundance: NA; CDR3nt: TGTGCCAGCAGTGAGTCAGGGCGGCAGCCCCAGCATTTT; CDR3aa: CASSESGRQPQHF